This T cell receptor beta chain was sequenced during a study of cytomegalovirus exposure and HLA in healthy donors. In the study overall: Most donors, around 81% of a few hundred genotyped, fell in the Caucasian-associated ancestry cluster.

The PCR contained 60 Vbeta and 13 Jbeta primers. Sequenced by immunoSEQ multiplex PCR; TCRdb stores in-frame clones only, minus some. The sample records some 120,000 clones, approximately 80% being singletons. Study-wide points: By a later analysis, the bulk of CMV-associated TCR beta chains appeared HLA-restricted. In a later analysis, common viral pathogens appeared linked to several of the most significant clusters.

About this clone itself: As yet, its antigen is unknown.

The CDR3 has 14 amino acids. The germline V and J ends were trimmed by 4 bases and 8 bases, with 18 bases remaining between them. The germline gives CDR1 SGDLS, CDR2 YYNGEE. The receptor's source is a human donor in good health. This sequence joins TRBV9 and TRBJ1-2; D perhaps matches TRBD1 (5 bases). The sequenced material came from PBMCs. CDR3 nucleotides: TGTGCCAGCAGCTCCCCAGGGTGGGCGGGGGGCTACACCTTC. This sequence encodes CASSSPGWAGGYTF.